What follows are 8 T cell receptor beta chains derived from one specimen sequenced in a study of shared clonotypes between healthy human individuals. TCRdb keeps only in-frame clones here, not all; method: immunoSEQ multiplex PCR. Altogether about 980,000 clones are present, roughly 72% being singletons, with the ten largest covering around 1.4%. Sample: memory CD4+ T cells sorted from blood. Subset described: CD45RA-negative fraction. The origin of the receptors is a man aged 18 to 29 in good health.

The chain links TRBV7-9 to TRBJ2-5; D is ambiguous. Germline values: CDR1 SEHNR, CDR2 FQNEAQ (reference sequence). The V end lost 2 bases, the J end lost 5 bases, and 12 bases lay between the germline ends. This CDR3 region has 14 residues. The DNA of the CDR3 is TGTGCCAGCAGCTTAACAGCCCTATCGGAGACCCAGTACTTC. Translating gives CASSLTALSETQYF. Full variable domain (remainder filled in from reference TRBV7-9 and TRBJ2-5): DTGVSQNPRHKITKRGQNVTFRCDPISEHNRLYWYRQTLGQGPEFLTYFQNEAQLEKSRLLSDRFSAERPKGSFSTLEIQRTEQGDSAMYLCASSLTALSETQYFGPGTRLLVL.

The J gene is TRBJ2-7, the V gene TRBV2; TRBD1 might be the D (6 bases). Germline CDR1 reads SNHLY; CDR2 reads FYNNEI. V gave up 7 bases and J gave up 0 bases, with 13 bases separating them. CDR3 length: 14 residues. The CDR3 is CASNGQTSSYEQYF. The CDR3 DNA is TGTGCCAGCAACGGACAGACGAGCTCCTACGAGCAGTACTTC.

This chain links TRBV5-6 with TRBJ2-5; D gene uncertain. CDR1 is SGHDT and CDR2 is YYEEEE in the germline V gene. The CDR3 sequence is 12 residues long. V was clipped by 0 bases and J by 6 bases, with 6 bases between them. The CDR3 nucleotides read TGTGCCAGCAGCTTGGTTTCCAAGACCCAGTACTTC. Translating it yields CASSLVSKTQYF.

The genes are TRBV5-1 and TRBJ2-1; TRBD1 or TRBD2 may be the D gene (5 bases each). The CDR3 is made up of 14 amino acids. Per germline, CDR1 SGHRS and CDR2 YFSETQ. V was trimmed by 4 bases and J by 6 bases, leaving 14 bases between them. The CDR3: CASSTQGRGNEQFF. The CDR3 bases are TGCGCCAGCAGCACCCAGGGACGGGGCAATGAGCAGTTCTTC.

The chain joins TRBV9 to TRBJ2-6, with a tentative D call TRBD1 (6 bases). There are 16 residues in the CDR3. Trimming shortened V by 4 bases and J by 2 bases, and 13 bases separated the two germline ends. Germline lookup yields CDR1 SGDLS and CDR2 YYNGEE. The CDR3 is CASSSFRGAGANVLTF. DNA for the CDR3: TGTGCCAGCAGCTCTTTCAGGGGTGCTGGGGCCAACGTCCTGACTTTC.

This sequence joins TRBV5-8 and TRBJ2-2; 9 bases are shared with TRBD1. The ends lost 7 bases at V and 5 bases at J; junction bases unmatched: 9. Germline V gene lookup returns CDR1 SGHTS and CDR2 YDEGEE. The CDR3 spans 15 residues. CDR3 residues: CASRHRGRNTGELFF. DNA of the CDR3: TGTGCCAGCCGACACAGGGGGCGCAATACCGGGGAGCTGTTTTTT.

As DNA, the CDR3 is TGTGCCTGGAGAAAGGCCGGGATCTACGAGCAGTACTTC. Translation gives CAWRKAGIYEQYF. The V gene is TRBV30, the J gene TRBJ2-7, with a weak D call TRBD2 (5 bases). The CDR3 has 13 residues. The germline V gene has CDR1 GTSNPN and CDR2 SVGIG (reference sequence). The germline V and J ends were trimmed by 3 bases and 3 bases, with 12 bases remaining between them.

The V call is TRBV2, the J call TRBJ2-1; D possibly matches TRBD1 or TRBD2 (5 bases each). Trimming shortened V by 5 bases and J by 7 bases, and 12 bases separated the two germline ends. The CDR3 totals 13 residues. Germline loops: CDR1 SNHLY, CDR2 FYNNEI. CDR3 DNA sequence: TGTGCCAGCAGTAGGGACCGGTGGAATGAGCAGTTCTTC. It yields the protein CASSRDRWNEQFF.